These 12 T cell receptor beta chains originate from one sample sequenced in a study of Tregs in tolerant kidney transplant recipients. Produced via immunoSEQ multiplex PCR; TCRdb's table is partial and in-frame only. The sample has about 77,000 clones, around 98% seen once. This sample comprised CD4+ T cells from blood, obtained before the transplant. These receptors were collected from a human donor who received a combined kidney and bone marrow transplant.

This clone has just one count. CDR3 sequence: CASSLVENYGYTF. The CDR3 coding sequence is TGTGCCAGCTCACTAGTAGAAAACTATGGCTACACCTTC. The V gene is TRBV18, the J gene TRBJ1-2; D gene uncertain. In germline, CDR1 is KGHSH, CDR2 LQKENI. The CDR3 is made up of 13 amino acids. With 4 bases removed from V and 2 bases from J, the gap between germline ends came to 8 bases.

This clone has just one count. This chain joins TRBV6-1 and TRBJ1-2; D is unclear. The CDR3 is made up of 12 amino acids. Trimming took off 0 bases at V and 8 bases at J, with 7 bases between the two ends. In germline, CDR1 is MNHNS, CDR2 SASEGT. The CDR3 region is CASSEALRGYTF. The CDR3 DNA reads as TGTGCCAGCAGTGAAGCGCTTCGGGGCTACACCTTC.

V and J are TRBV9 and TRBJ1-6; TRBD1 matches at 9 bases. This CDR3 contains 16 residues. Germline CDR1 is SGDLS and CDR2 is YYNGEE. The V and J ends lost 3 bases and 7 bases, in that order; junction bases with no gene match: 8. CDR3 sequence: CASSAPQGAENSPLHF. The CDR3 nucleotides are TGTGCCAGCAGCGCCCCACAGGGGGCAGAGAATTCACCCCTCCACTTT. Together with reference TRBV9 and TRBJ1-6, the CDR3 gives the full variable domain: DSGVTQTPKHLITATGQRVTLRCSPRSGDLSVYWYQQSLDQGLQFLIQYYNGEERAKGNILERFSAQQFPDLHSELNLSSLELGDSALYFCASSAPQGAENSPLHFGNGTRLTVT.

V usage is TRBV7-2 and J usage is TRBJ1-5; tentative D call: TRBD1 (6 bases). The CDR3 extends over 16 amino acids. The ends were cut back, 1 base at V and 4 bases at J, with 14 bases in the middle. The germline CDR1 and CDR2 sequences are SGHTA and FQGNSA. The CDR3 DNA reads TGTGCCAGCAGCTTAGAGGCTGGGACACAGAATCAGCCCCAGCATTTT. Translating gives CASSLEAGTQNQPQHF.

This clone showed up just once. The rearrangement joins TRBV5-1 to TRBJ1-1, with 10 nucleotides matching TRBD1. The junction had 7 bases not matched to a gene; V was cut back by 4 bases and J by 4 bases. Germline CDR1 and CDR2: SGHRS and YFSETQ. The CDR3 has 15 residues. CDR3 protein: CASSPSGTGATEAFF. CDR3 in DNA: TGCGCCAGCAGCCCCAGCGGGACAGGGGCCACTGAAGCTTTCTTT. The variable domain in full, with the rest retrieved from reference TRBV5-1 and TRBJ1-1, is KAGVTQTPRYLIKTRGQQVTLSCSPISGHRSVSWYQQTPGQGLQFLFEYFSETQRNKGNFPGRFSGRQFSNSRSEMNVSTLELGDSALYLCASSPSGTGATEAFFGQGTRLTVV.

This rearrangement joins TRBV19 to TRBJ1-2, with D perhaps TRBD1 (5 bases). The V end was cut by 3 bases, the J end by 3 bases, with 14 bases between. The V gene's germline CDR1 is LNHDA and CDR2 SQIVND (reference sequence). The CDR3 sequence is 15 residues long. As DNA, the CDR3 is TGTGCCAGTAGTATGGGTCAACAGGAGTACTATGGCTACACCTTC. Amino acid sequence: CASSMGQQEYYGYTF. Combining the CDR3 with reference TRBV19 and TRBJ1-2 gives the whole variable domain DGGITQSPKYLFRKEGQNVTLSCEQNLNHDAMYWYRQDPGQGLRLIYYSQIVNDFQKGDIAEGYSVSREKKESFPLTVTSAQKNPTAFYLCASSMGQQEYYGYTFGSGTRLTVV.

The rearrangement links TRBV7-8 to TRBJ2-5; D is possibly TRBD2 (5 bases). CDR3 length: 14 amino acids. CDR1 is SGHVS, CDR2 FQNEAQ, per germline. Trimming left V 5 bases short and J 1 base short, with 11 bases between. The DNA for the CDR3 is TGTGCCAGCAGCACATTCGAGGGCCAAGAGACCCAGTACTTC. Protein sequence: CASSTFEGQETQYF.

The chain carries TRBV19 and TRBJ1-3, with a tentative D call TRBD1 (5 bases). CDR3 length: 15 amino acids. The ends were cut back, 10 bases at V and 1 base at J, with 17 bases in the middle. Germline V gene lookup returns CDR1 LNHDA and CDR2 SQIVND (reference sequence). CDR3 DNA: TGTGCCACTACCGACAGTCGCGCGTCTGGAAACACCATATATTTT. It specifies CATTDSRASGNTIYF.

The DNA of the CDR3 is TGCGCCAGCAGCTTGTGGAGACTAGCGGGAGGAGGAGAGACCCAGTACTTC. Encoded protein: CASSLWRLAGGGETQYF. This chain links TRBV5-1 with TRBJ2-5; 13 positions match TRBD2. J lost 4 bases, V lost 1 base, and 7 bases had no gene match. Looked up from germline, CDR1 is SGHRS and CDR2 is YFSETQ. CDR3 size: 17 residues.

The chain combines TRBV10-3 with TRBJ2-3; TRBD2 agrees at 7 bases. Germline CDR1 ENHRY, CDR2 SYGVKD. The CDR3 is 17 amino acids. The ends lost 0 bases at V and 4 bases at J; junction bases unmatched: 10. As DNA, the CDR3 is TGTGCCATCAGTGAGTCGAGGGAGGGGAGGACGGCAGATACGCAGTATTTT. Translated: CAISESREGRTADTQYF.

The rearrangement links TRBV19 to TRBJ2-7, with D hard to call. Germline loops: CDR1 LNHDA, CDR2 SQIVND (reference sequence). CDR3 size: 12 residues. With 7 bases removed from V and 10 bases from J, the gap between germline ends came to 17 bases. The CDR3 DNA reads TGTGCCAGTATTGACACCCTACGACGCCAGTACTTC. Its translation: CASIDTLRRQYF.

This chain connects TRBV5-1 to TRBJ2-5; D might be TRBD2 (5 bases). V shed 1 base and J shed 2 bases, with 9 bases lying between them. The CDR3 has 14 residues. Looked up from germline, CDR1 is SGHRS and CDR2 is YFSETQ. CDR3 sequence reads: CASSLSTGQETQYF. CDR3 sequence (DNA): TGCGCCAGCAGCTTGTCAACGGGACAAGAGACCCAGTACTTC.